The 27 T cell receptor beta chains reported below all come from one sample, sequenced in a study of radiation and T cells in renal cell carcinoma. Clones were sequenced by immunoSEQ multiplex PCR, and TCRdb holds only the in-frame ones, with some missing. The table lists about 150,000 clones, 88% of them singletons. Sample time point: baseline pretreatment blood. Sample treatment: 15 Gy SBRT to primary tumor, nephrectomy 4 weeks later. Sequenced material: blood, taken from a patient whose treatment included radiotherapy and nephrectomy. The receptors were sampled from a woman between 70 and 85 years old with renal cell carcinoma.

The chain links TRBV7-2 to TRBJ2-1, with 13 bases lining up with TRBD2. In germline, CDR1 is SGHTA, CDR2 FQGNSA. Trimming at V came to 1 base and at J to 7 bases, leaving 7 bases not matched to a gene. The CDR3 contains 17 residues. The chain's CDR3 is CASSLVLAGGLGNEQFF. The CDR3 DNA reads TGTGCCAGCAGCTTAGTACTAGCGGGGGGGCTGGGAAATGAGCAGTTCTTC.

The J gene is TRBJ2-2, the V gene TRBV6-1; D possibly corresponds to TRBD1 (6 bases). Germline V CDR1 and CDR2: MNHNS, SASEGT. CDR3 size: 14 residues. The V and J ends lost 2 bases and 5 bases respectively, with 9 bases between them. The CDR3: CASSENRVTGELFF. DNA for the CDR3: TGTGCCAGCAGTGAAAACAGGGTGACCGGGGAGCTGTTTTTT.

This clone was seen a few times. The chain employs TRBV2 and TRBJ1-4, with a weak D call TRBD1 (5 bases). V lost 8 bases to trimming and J lost 10 bases, with 8 bases between them. CDR1 is SNHLY and CDR2 is FYNNEI in the germline V gene. CDR3 length: 10 amino acids. CDR3 in DNA: TGTGCCAGCCTAGACAGAAAACTGTTTTTT. Translating gives CASLDRKLFF.

A word on this clone: At one boundary the junction diverges from the germline segment, which might be a read error. The rearrangement joins TRBV14 to TRBJ1-6, with D perhaps matching TRBD1 (6 bases). The length of the CDR3 is 13 residues. CDR1 and CDR2 from the germline V gene are SGHDN and FVKESK. This CDR3 reads CASTQGGYSPLHF. For the CDR3, the DNA is TGTGCCAGCACCCAAGGGGGATACTCACCCCTCCACTTT.

This chain connects TRBV18 to TRBJ1-1; D is unresolved. The CDR3 spans 12 residues. In germline, CDR1 is KGHSH, CDR2 LQKENI. The DNA for the CDR3 is TGTGCGACCGGCTATACGAACACTGAAGCTTTCTTT. Residues: CATGYTNTEAFF.

This chain uses TRBV19 with TRBJ2-5, with 13 bases that match TRBD2. This CDR3 spans 14 amino acids. Germline trimming cut 4 bases from V and 5 bases from J; bases unmatched to any gene: 1. The V gene's germline CDR1 is LNHDA and CDR2 SQIVND (reference sequence). The CDR3 coding sequence is TGTGCCAGTAGTACGGGACTAGCGGGGGAGACCCAGTACTTC. Its translation is CASSTGLAGETQYF.

On this clone: This specimen includes other DNA sequences encoding the same CDR3. The V gene is TRBV9, the J gene TRBJ1-1, with a possible D match to TRBD1 (5 bases). The V end lost 4 bases, the J end lost 5 bases, and 12 bases lay between the germline ends. The CDR3 loop spans 13 amino acids. From germline, CDR1 is SGDLS and CDR2 YYNGEE. The CDR3 DNA sequence: TGTGCCAGCAGCAGTCAGGGAGGGACTGAAGCTTTCTTT. It is translated as CASSSQGGTEAFF.

This chain links TRBV4-1 with TRBJ2-1; a possible D gene is TRBD2 (5 bases). The V gene's germline CDR1 is MGHRA and CDR2 YSYEKL. V was clipped by 2 bases and J by 2 bases, with 10 bases between them. The CDR3 is made up of 15 amino acids. Written as DNA, the CDR3 is TGCGCCAGCAGCCAACCGGAGGTAGCCTACAATGAGCAGTTCTTC. Protein sequence: CASSQPEVAYNEQFF.

The chain links TRBV9 to TRBJ2-7; TRBD2 is a possible D gene (6 bases). Germline V CDR1 and CDR2: SGDLS, YYNGEE. CDR3 length equals 15 residues. V was shortened by 4 bases and J by 2 bases, with 16 bases between the two germline ends. Written as DNA, the CDR3 is TGTGCCAGCAGCCCGCGGGCGGCGGGGACCTACGAGCAGTACTTC. This sequence encodes CASSPRAAGTYEQYF.

The chain has TRBV5-1 and TRBJ1-4, with TRBD1 identical over 7 bases. Germline CDR1 reads SGHRS; CDR2 reads YFSETQ. The V gene end was trimmed by 5 bases and the J gene end by 3 bases; junction bases not matched to a gene: 4. The CDR3 consists of 14 residues. The CDR3 here is CASRTGLSNEKLFF. The CDR3 coding sequence is TGCGCCAGCAGGACAGGGTTGTCTAATGAAAAACTGTTTTTT.

The chain has TRBV19 and TRBJ2-4, with TRBD1 matching over 7 bases. The V and J ends lost 7 bases and 2 bases, in that order; junction bases with no gene match: 5. The CDR3 runs 14 residues. The germline V gene encodes CDR1 LNHDA and CDR2 SQIVND (reference sequence). CDR3 in DNA: TGTGCCAGTATCCCGACAGGGACCAAAAACATTCAGTACTTC. The encoded protein is CASIPTGTKNIQYF.

J is TRBJ1-2 and V is TRBV27; D gene ambiguous. Trimming cost V 2 bases and J 3 bases, with 10 bases left between them. Germline CDR1 and CDR2: MNHEY and SMNVEV (reference sequence). The CDR3 is 14 amino acids. CDR3 region: CASSLGRAYYGYTF. The CDR3 DNA reads as TGTGCCAGCAGTTTAGGGCGGGCGTACTATGGCTACACCTTC.

The rearrangement links TRBV6-5 to TRBJ1-1; a weak D match, TRBD1 (5 bases). Germline V lookup: CDR1 MNHEY, CDR2 SVGAGI. The CDR3 extends over 15 amino acids. V dropped 3 bases and J dropped 1 base, with 12 bases sitting between them. CDR3: CASSYNRRTNTEAFF. The DNA for the CDR3 is TGTGCCAGCAGTTATAACAGGCGAACGAACACTGAAGCTTTCTTT.

The J gene is TRBJ2-7, the V gene TRBV4-1, with 12 bases that match TRBD1. V trimming: 1 base; J trimming: 6 bases; junction bases outside the gene matches: 7. Germline V gene sequence: CDR1 MGHRA, CDR2 YSYEKL. The CDR3 sequence is 16 residues long. The CDR3 loop reads CASSQGTGTGGSEQYF. CDR3 in DNA: TGCGCCAGCAGCCAAGGGACCGGGACAGGGGGCAGCGAGCAGTACTTC.

This chain uses TRBV7-2 with TRBJ2-1, with a possible D match to TRBD2 (6 bases). In germline, CDR1 is SGHTA, CDR2 FQGNSA. The CDR3 has 15 residues. V was pared by 7 bases and J by 4 bases, with 17 bases between. CDR3 nucleotide sequence: TGTGCCAGCATCTACTCGCGGGGCGTATACAATGAGCAGTTCTTC. Its protein product is CASIYSRGVYNEQFF.

The rearrangement uses TRBV7-8 and TRBJ1-2, with D possibly being TRBD1 (5 bases). Trimming removed 1 base at V and 6 bases at J, with 12 bases between. The CDR3 spans 14 residues. Germline CDR1 SGHVS, CDR2 FQNEAQ. The CDR3 nucleotides read TGTGCCAGCAGCTTAGTGTGGGGGTCGGATGGCTACACCTTC. Its translation: CASSLVWGSDGYTF.

The rearrangement links TRBV7-9 to TRBJ1-3; weak D call: TRBD1 (5 bases). V shed 0 bases and J shed 4 bases, with 16 bases lying between them. The CDR3 loop spans 17 amino acids. Germline loops: CDR1 SEHNR, CDR2 FQNEAQ (reference sequence). The chain's CDR3 is CASSLALGVSVGNTIYF. CDR3 sequence (DNA): TGTGCCAGCAGCTTAGCGCTGGGGGTCTCTGTGGGAAACACCATATATTTT.

The chain links TRBV5-6 to TRBJ1-5; D may be TRBD1 (6 bases). V was shortened by 0 bases and J by 6 bases, with 10 bases between the two germline ends. Germline V gene lookup returns CDR1 SGHDT and CDR2 YYEEEE. This CDR3 region has 14 residues. In DNA, the CDR3 is TGTGCCAGCAGCTTGGGGGGGGCCGGTCAGCCCCAGCATTTT. Translated: CASSLGGAGQPQHF.

The genes are TRBV9 and TRBJ2-3, with D possibly being TRBD2 (5 bases). This CDR3 has 14 residues. CDR1 and CDR2 (germline): SGDLS, YYNGEE. V lost 0 bases and J lost 8, with 13 bases in between. CDR3 DNA: TGTGCCAGCAGCGTAGAAGCGGTGTCAGGTACGCAGTATTTT. This gives the protein CASSVEAVSGTQYF. The full variable domain, rest sourced from reference TRBV9 and TRBJ2-3, is DSGVTQTPKHLITATGQRVTLRCSPRSGDLSVYWYQQSLDQGLQFLIQYYNGEERAKGNILERFSAQQFPDLHSELNLSSLELGDSALYFCASSVEAVSGTQYFGPGTRLTVL.

On this clone: Other nucleotide sequences in the sample specify the same CDR3. The chain couples TRBV11-3 to TRBJ2-7; no reliable D call. The CDR3 extends over 12 amino acids. Trimming stripped 0 bases from V and 3 bases from J, with 3 bases between. CDR1 and CDR2 from the germline V gene are SGHNT and YENEEA. This CDR3 reads CASSLDYYEQYF. Here the CDR3 DNA reads TGTGCCAGCAGCTTAGACTACTACGAGCAGTACTTC.

The chain uses TRBV30 and TRBJ1-3, with TRBD1 identical over 7 bases. The CDR3 is made up of 15 amino acids. CDR1 and CDR2 from the germline V gene are GTSNPN and SVGIG (reference sequence). The V segment lost 3 bases and the J segment 2 bases; nucleotides outside the gene matches: 7. The CDR3 here is CAWRRNDRAGNTIYF. DNA of the CDR3: TGTGCCTGGAGACGAAACGACAGGGCTGGAAACACCATATATTTT.

CDR3 bases: TGTGCCAGTAGTCTGGGACAGGGATGGGAGACCCAGTACTTC. It is translated as CASSLGQGWETQYF. The chain carries TRBV19 and TRBJ2-5, with TRBD1 matching 9 bases. This CDR3 is 14 amino acids long. V lost 5 bases to trimming and J lost 5 bases; unmatched junction nucleotides: 6. The V gene's germline CDR1 is LNHDA and CDR2 SQIVND (reference sequence).

This chain uses TRBV2 with TRBJ2-7; 8 bases match TRBD1. Trimming removed 9 bases from V and 6 bases from J; junction bases left unmatched: 13. Germline loops: CDR1 SNHLY, CDR2 FYNNEI. This CDR3 region has 14 residues. CDR3 coding DNA: TGTGCCAGTTACTCCGGGACAGGACGTGGCGAGCAGTACTTC. Protein product: CASYSGTGRGEQYF.

This chain uses TRBV19 with TRBJ1-1; 9 positions match TRBD1. Germline V gives CDR1 LNHDA, CDR2 SQIVND (reference sequence). The CDR3 spans 15 residues. The V and J ends lost 4 bases and 4 bases, in that order; junction bases with no gene match: 7. CDR3 sequence: CASSTSGTGITEAFF. CDR3 bases: TGTGCCAGTAGTACCTCCGGGACAGGGATCACTGAAGCTTTCTTT.

The V call is TRBV5-1, the J call TRBJ2-3; D possibly corresponds to TRBD2 (5 bases). The CDR3 consists of 15 residues. V was shortened by 0 bases and J by 4 bases, with 12 bases between the two germline ends. The germline V gene has CDR1 SGHRS and CDR2 YFSETQ. The CDR3 sequence is CASSLDGVSADTQYF. The DNA of the CDR3 is TGCGCCAGCAGCTTGGACGGGGTTTCCGCAGATACGCAGTATTTT.

V gene TRBV6-6 combines with J gene TRBJ1-6; no reliable D call. Germline CDR1 MNHNY, CDR2 SVGAGI (reference sequence). The V and J ends lost 4 bases and 7 bases respectively, with 5 bases between them. The length of the CDR3 is 12 residues. The CDR3 is CASSFQNSPLHF. In DNA form, the CDR3 reads TGTGCCAGCAGTTTCCAAAATTCACCCCTCCACTTT.

The CDR3 here is CASSPSYNEQFF. The CDR3 DNA follows: TGTGCCAGCAGCCCGAGTTACAATGAGCAGTTCTTC. J is TRBJ2-1 and V is TRBV4-2; the D is unclear. CDR1 and CDR2 from the germline V gene are LGHNA and YNFKEQ. This CDR3 is 12 amino acids long. Trimming stripped 4 bases from V and 4 bases from J, with 5 bases between.